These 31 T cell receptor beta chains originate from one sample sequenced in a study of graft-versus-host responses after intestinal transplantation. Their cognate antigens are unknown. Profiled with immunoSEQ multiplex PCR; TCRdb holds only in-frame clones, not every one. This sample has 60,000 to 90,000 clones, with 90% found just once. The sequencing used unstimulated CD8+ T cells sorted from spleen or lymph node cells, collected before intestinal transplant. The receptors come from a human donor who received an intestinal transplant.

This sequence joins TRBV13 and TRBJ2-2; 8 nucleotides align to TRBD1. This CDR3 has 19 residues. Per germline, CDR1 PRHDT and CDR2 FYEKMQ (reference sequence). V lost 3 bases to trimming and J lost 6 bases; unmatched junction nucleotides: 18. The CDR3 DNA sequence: TGTGCCAGCAGCTTTTTCGGGGTCAACCGGGACAGGCGGTCCGGGGAGCTGTTTTTT. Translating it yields CASSFFGVNRDRRSGELFF. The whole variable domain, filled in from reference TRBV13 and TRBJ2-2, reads AAGVIQSPRHLIKEKRETATLKCYPIPRHDTVYWYQQGPGQDPQFLISFYEKMQSDKGSIPDRFSAQQFSDYHSELNMSSLELGDSALYFCASSFFGVNRDRRSGELFFGEGSRLTVL.

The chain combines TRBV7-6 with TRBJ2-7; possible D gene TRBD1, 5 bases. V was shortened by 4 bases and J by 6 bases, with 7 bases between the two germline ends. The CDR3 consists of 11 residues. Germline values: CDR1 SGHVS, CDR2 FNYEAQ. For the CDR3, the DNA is TGTGCCAGCAGCTCGGACACCGAGCAGTACTTC. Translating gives CASSSDTEQYF.

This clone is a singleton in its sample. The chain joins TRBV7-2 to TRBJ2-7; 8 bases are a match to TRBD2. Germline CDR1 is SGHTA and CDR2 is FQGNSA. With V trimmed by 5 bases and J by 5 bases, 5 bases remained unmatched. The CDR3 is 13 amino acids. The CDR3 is CASSPRGGDEQYF. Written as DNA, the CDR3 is TGTGCCAGCAGCCCCCGGGGGGGGGACGAGCAGTACTTC.

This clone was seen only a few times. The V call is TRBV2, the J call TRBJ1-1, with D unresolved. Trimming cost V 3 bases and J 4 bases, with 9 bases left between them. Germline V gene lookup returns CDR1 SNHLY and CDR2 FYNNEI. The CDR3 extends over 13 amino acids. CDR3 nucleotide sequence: TGTGCCAGCAGTGATTCGGGTGTCACTGAAGCTTTCTTT. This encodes CASSDSGVTEAFF.

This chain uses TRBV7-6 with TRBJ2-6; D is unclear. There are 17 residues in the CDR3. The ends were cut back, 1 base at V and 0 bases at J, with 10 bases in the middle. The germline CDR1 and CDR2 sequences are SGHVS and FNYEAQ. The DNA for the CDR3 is TGTGCCAGCAGCTTAGATTATGTGAGCTCTGGGGCCAACGTCCTGACTTTC. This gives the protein CASSLDYVSSGANVLTF.

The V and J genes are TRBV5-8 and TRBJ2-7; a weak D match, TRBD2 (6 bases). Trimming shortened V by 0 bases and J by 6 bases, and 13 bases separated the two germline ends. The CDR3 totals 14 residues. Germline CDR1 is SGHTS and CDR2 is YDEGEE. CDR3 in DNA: TGTGCCAGCAGCTTGGTGGAGGGTTTGACCGAGCAGTACTTC. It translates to CASSLVEGLTEQYF. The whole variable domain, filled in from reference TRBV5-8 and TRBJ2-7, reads EAGVTQSPTHLIKTRGQQATLRCSPISGHTSVYWYQQALGLGLQFLLWYDEGEERNRGNFPPRFSGRQFPNYSSELNVNALELEDSALYLCASSLVEGLTEQYFGPGTRLTVT.

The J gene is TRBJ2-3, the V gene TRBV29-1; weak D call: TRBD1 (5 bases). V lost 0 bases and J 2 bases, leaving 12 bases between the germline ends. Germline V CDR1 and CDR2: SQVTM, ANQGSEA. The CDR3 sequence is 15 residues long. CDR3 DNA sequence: TGCAGCGTTGAAGAGGCCAGGGTGAACACAGATACGCAGTATTTT. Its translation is CSVEEARVNTDTQYF.

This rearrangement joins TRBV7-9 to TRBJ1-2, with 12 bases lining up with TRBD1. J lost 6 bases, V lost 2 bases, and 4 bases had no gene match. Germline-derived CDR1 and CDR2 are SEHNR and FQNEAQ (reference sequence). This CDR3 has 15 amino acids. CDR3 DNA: TGTGCCAGCAGCTTACCGGGACAGGGGGCCGATGGCTACACCTTC. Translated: CASSLPGQGADGYTF. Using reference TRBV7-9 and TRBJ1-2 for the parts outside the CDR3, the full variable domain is DTGVSQNPRHKITKRGQNVTFRCDPISEHNRLYWYRQTLGQGPEFLTYFQNEAQLEKSRLLSDRFSAERPKGSFSTLEIQRTEQGDSAMYLCASSLPGQGADGYTFGSGTRLTVV.

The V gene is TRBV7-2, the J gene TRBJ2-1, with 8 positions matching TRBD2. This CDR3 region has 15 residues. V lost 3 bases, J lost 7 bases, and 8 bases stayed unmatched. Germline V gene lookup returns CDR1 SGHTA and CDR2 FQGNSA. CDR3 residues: CASSFAGTSMNEQFF. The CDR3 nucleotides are TGTGCCAGCAGCTTCGCCGGGACTAGTATGAATGAGCAGTTCTTC.

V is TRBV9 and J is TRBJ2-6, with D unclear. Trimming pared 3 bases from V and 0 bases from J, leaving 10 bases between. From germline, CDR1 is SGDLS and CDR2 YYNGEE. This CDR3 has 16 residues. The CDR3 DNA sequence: TGTGCCAGCAGCGAGTGGGCCAACTCTGGGGCCAACGTCCTGACTTTC. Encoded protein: CASSEWANSGANVLTF.

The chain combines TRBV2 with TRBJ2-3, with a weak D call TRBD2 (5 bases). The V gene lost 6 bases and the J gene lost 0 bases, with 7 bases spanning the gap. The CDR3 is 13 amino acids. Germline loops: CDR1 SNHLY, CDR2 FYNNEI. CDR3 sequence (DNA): TGTGCCAGCAGCGGCGGGAGCACAGATACGCAGTATTTT. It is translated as CASSGGSTDTQYF.

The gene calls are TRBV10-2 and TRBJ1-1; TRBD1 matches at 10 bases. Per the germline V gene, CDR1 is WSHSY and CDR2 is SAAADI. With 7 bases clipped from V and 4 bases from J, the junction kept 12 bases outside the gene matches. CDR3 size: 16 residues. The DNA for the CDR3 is TGCGCCAGCACGATCCGGGACAGGGGAGTCGGCACTGAAGCTTTCTTT. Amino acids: CASTIRDRGVGTEAFF.

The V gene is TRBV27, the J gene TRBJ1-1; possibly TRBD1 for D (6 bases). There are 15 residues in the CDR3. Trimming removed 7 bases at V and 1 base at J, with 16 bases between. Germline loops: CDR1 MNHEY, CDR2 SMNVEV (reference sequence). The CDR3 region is CASNLQGLGNTEAFF. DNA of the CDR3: TGTGCCAGCAACCTACAGGGTCTCGGGAACACTGAAGCTTTCTTT.

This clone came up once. In nucleotides, the CDR3 is TGTGCCAGCAGCCAAAACACGGGGGACAGGTCGCAGTTCTTT. Its translation is CASSQNTGDRSQFF. V gene TRBV2 combines with J gene TRBJ1-1; 8 nucleotides match TRBD1. CDR1 is SNHLY and CDR2 is FYNNEI in the germline V gene. After removal of 6 bases from V and 14 bases from J, the junction contained 17 bases not matched to a gene. The CDR3 has 14 residues.

CDR3 bases: TGCGCCAGCAGCTTAGGAGCGGGGACCTCCTACAATGAGCAGTTCTTC. As protein: CASSLGAGTSYNEQFF. J is TRBJ2-1 and V is TRBV5-1, with TRBD2 identical over 7 bases. The V gene end was trimmed by 2 bases and the J gene end by 0 bases; junction bases not matched to a gene: 5. Germline loops: CDR1 SGHRS, CDR2 YFSETQ. The CDR3 spans 16 residues.

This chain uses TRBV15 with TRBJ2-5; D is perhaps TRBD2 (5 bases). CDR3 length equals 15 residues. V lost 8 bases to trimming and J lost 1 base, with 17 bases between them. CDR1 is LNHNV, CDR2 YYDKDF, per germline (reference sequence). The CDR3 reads CATGVRGSPQETQYF. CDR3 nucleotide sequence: TGTGCCACCGGGGTACGTGGGAGCCCCCAAGAGACCCAGTACTTC. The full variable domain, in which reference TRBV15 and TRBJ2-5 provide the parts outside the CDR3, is DAMVIQNPRYQVTQFGKPVTLSCSQTLNHNVMYWYQQKSSQAPKLLFHYYDKDFNNEADTPDNFQSRRPNTSFCFLDIRSPGLGDTAMYLCATGVRGSPQETQYFGPGTRLLVL.

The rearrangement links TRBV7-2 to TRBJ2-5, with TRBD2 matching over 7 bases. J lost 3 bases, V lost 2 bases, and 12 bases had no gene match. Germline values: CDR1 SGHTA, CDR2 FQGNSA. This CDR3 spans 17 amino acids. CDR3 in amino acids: CASSLIRALAAKETQYF. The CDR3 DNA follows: TGTGCCAGCAGCTTAATTCGCGCGCTAGCGGCTAAAGAGACCCAGTACTTC.

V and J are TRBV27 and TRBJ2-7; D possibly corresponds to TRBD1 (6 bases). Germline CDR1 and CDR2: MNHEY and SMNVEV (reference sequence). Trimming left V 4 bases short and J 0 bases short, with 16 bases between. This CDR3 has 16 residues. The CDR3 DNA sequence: TGTGCCAGCAGTTGGGGTGGGGGCTCGAGCTCCTACGAGCAGTACTTC. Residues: CASSWGGGSSSYEQYF.

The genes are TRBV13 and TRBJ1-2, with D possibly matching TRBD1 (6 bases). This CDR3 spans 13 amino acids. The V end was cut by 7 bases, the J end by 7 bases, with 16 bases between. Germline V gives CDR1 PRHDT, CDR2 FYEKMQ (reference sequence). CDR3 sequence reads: CASTLGGPFGYTF. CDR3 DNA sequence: TGTGCCAGCACCCTGGGGGGGCCGTTTGGCTACACCTTC.

CDR3 DNA sequence: TGTGCCAGCAGCTTAGAGGGGACTAGCTGGTCAGAGACCCAGTACTTC. Translated: CASSLEGTSWSETQYF. This chain links TRBV11-2 with TRBJ2-5; TRBD2 agrees at 9 bases. The V segment lost 0 bases and the J segment 4 bases; nucleotides outside the gene matches: 6. This CDR3 spans 16 amino acids. Germline values: CDR1 SGHAT, CDR2 FQNNGV.

This CDR3 reads CASGLQSSYNEQFF. The DNA for the CDR3 is TGTGCCAGCGGGCTTCAAAGCTCCTACAATGAGCAGTTCTTC. The chain is built from TRBV6-5 and TRBJ2-1; D uncertain. Looked up from germline, CDR1 is MNHEY and CDR2 is SVGAGI. There are 14 residues in the CDR3. V shed 8 bases and J shed 0 bases, with 11 bases lying between them.

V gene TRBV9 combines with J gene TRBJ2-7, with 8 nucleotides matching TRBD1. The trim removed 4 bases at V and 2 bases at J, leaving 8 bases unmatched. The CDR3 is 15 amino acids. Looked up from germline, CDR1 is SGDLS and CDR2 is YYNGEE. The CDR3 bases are TGTGCCAGCAGCCCTTACACAGGGGGTCCCTACGAGCAGTACTTC. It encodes CASSPYTGGPYEQYF.

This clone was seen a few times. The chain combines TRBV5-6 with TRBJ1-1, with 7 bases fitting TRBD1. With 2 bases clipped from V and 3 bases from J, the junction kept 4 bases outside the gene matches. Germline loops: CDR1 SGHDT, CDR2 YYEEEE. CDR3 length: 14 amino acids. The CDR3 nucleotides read TGTGCCAGCAGCTTTGGTCAGGGGGACACTGAAGCTTTCTTT. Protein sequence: CASSFGQGDTEAFF.

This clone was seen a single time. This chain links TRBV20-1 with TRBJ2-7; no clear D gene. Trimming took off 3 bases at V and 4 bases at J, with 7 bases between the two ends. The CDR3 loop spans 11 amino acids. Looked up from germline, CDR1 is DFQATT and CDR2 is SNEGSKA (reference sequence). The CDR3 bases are TGCAGTGCTAGTATCCCTTACGAGCAGTACTTC. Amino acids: CSASIPYEQYF.

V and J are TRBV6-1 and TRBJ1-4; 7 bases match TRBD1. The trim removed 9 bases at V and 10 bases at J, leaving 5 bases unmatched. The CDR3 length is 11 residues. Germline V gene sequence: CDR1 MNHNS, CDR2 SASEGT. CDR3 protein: CASERDRKLFF. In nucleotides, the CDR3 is TGTGCCAGTGAACGGGACAGAAAACTGTTTTTT.

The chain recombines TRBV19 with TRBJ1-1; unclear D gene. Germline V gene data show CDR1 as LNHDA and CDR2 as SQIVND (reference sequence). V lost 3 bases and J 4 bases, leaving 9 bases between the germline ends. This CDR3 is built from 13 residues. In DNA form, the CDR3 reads TGTGCCAGTAGTATGGGCAGTGCCACTGAAGCTTTCTTT. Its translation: CASSMGSATEAFF.

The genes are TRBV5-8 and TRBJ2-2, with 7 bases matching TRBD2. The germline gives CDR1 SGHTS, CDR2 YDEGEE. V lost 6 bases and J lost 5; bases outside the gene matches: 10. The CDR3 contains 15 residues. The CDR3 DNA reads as TGTGCCAGCACCCCCCCAGCGGGGTCAACCGGGGAGCTGTTTTTT. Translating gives CASTPPAGSTGELFF.

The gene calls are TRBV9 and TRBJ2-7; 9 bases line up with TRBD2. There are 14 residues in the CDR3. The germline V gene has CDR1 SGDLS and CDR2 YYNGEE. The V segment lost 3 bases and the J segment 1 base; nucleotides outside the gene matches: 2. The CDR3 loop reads CASSDGLASYEQYF. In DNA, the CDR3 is TGTGCCAGCAGCGACGGACTAGCGTCCTACGAGCAGTACTTC.

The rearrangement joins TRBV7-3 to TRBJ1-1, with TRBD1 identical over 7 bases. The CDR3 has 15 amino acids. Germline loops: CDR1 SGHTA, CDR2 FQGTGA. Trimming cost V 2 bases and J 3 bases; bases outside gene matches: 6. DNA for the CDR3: TGTGCCAGCAGCTTACTAGGGCAGGGGGACACTGAAGCTTTCTTT. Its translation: CASSLLGQGDTEAFF.

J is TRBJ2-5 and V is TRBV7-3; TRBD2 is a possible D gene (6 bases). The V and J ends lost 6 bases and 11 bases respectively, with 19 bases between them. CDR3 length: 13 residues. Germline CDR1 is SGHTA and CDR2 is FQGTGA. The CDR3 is CASSPEGPGEQYF. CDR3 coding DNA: TGTGCCAGCAGTCCGGAGGGGCCGGGAGAGCAGTACTTC.

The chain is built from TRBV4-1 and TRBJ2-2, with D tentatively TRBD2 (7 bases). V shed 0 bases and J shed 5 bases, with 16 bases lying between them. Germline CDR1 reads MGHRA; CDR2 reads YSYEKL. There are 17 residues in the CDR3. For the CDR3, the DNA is TGCGCCAGCAGCCAAGATCTGGGGGGGCGGAGGACCGGGGAGCTGTTTTTT. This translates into CASSQDLGGRRTGELFF.